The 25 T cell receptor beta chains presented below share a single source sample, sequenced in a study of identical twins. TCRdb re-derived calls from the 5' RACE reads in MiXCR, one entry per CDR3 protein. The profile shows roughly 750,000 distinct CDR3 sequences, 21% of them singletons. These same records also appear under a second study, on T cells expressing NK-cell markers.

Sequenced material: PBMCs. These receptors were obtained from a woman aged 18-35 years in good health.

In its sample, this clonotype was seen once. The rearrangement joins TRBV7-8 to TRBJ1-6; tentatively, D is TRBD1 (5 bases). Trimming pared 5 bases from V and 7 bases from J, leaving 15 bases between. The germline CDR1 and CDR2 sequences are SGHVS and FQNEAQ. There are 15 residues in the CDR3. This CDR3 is CASSPSRQMNSPLHF. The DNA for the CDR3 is TGTGCCAGCAGCCCAAGTAGACAGATGAATTCACCCCTCCACTTT.

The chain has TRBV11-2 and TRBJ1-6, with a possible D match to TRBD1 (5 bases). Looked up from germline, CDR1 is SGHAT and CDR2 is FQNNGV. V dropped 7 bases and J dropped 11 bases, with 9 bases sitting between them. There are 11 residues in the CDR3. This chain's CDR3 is CASNGGAPLHF. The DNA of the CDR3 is TGTGCCAGCAACGGGGGAGCACCCCTCCACTTT.

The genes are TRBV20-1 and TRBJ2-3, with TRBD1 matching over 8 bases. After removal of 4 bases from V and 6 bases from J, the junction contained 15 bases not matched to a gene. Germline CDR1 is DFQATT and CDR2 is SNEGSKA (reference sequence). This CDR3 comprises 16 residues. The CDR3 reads CSAKTHQGAKGDTQYF. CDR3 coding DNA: TGCAGTGCTAAAACACATCAGGGGGCGAAAGGGGATACGCAGTATTTT.

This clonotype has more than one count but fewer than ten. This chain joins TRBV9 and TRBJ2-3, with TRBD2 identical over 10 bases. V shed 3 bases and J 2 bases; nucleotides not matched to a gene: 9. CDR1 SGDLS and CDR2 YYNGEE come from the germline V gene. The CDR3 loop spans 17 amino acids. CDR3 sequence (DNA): TGTGCCAGCAGCGACCAGAGACTAGCGGGCTACACAGATACGCAGTATTTT. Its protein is CASSDQRLAGYTDTQYF.

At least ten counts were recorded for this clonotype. This chain's CDR3 is CASSQLDSGANTTF. The CDR3 DNA follows: TGTGCCAGCAGTCAACTGGACTCTGGGGCCAACACTACTTTC. V and J are TRBV12-3 or TRBV12-4 and TRBJ2-6, with D possibly being TRBD1 or TRBD2 (5 bases each). Trimming removed 5 bases at V and 19 bases at J, with 24 bases between. The length of the CDR3 is 14 residues.

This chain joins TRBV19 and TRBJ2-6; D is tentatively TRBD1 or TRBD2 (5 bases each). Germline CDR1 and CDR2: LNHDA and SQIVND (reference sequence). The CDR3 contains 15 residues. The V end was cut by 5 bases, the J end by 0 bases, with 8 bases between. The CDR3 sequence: CASSAGASGANVLTF. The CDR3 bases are TGTGCCAGTAGTGCCGGGGCCTCTGGGGCCAACGTCCTGACTTTC.

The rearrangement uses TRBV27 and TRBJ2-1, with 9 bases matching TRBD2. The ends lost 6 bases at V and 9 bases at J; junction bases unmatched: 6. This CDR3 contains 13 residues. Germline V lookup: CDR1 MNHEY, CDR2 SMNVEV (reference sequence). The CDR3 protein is CASRRGGRTEQFF. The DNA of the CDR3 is TGTGCCAGCAGGCGGGGGGGCCGTACTGAGCAGTTCTTC.

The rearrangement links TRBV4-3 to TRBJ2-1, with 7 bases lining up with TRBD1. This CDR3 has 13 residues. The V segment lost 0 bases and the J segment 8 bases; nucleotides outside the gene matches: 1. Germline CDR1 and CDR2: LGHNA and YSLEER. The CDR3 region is CASSQERGHEQFF. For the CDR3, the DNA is TGCGCCAGCAGCCAAGAGAGGGGGCATGAGCAGTTCTTC.

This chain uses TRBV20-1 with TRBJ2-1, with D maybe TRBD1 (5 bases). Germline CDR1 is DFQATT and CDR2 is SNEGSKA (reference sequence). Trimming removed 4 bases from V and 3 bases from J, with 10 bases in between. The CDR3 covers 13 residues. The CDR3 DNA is TGCAGTGCTATTCAAGGGGTCTACAATGAGCAGTTCTTC. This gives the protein CSAIQGVYNEQFF.

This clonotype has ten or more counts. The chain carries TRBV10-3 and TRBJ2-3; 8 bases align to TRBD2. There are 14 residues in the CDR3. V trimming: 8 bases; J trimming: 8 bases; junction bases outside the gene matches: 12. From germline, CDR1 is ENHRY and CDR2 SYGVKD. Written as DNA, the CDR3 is TGTGCCATCTCGACGGGGGGGCGAAATCGTACGCAGTATTTT. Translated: CAISTGGRNRTQYF.

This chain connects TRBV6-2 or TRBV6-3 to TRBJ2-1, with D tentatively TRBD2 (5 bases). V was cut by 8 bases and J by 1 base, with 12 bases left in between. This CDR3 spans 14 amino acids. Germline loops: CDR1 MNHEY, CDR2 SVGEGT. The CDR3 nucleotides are TGTGCCAGCGGCCTAGCCGCATCCTACAATGAGCAGTTCTTC. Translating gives CASGLAASYNEQFF.

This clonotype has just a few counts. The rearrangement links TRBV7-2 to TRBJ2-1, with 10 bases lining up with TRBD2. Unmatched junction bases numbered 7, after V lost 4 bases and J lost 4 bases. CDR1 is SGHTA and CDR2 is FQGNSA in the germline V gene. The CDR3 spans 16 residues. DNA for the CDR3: TGTGCCAGCAGCTACCTAGCGGGGGCCGGTTACAATGAGCAGTTCTTC. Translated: CASSYLAGAGYNEQFF.

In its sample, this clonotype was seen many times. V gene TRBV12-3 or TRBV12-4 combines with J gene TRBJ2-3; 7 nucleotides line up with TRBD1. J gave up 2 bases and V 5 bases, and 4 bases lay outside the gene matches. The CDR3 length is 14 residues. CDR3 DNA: TGTGCCAGCAGTCGGGACAGTTCCACAGATACGCAGTATTTT. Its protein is CASSRDSSTDTQYF.

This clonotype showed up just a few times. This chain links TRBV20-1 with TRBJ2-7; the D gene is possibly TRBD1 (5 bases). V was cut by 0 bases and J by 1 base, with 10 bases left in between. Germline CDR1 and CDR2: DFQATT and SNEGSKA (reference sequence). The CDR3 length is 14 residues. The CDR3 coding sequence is TGCAGTGCTAGAGACAGGGTTTTATCCTACGAGCAGTACTTC. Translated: CSARDRVLSYEQYF.

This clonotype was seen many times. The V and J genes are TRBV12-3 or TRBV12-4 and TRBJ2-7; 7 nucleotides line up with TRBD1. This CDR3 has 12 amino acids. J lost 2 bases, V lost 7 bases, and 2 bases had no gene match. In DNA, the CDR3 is TGTGCCAGCAAGGGGGCTACCTACGAGCAGTACTTC. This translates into CASKGATYEQYF.

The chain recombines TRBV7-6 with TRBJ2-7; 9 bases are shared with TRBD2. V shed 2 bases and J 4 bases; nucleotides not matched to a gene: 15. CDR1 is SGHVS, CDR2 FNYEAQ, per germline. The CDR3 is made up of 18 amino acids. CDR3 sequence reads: CASSLRSRTSVGGYEQYF. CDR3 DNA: TGTGCCAGCAGCTTACGGTCAAGGACTAGCGTGGGAGGGTACGAGCAGTACTTC.

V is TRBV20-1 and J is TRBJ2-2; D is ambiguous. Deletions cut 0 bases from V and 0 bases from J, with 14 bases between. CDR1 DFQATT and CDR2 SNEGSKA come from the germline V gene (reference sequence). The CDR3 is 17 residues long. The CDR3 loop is CSARDPSSTANTGELFF. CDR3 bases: TGCAGTGCTAGAGATCCGTCATCTACCGCGAACACCGGGGAGCTGTTTTTT.

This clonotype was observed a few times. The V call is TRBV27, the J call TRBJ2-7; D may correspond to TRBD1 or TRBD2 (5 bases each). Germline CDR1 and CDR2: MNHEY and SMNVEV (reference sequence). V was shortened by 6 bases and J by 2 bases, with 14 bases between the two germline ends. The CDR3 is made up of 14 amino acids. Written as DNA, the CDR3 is TGTGCCAGCAGACACAAGCCGGGGCCCTACGAGCAGTACTTC. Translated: CASRHKPGPYEQYF.

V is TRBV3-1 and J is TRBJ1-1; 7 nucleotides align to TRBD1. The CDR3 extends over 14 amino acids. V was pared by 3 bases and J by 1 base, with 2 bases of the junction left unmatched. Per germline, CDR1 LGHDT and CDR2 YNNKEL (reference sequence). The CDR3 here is CASSQWTGNTEAFF. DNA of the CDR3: TGTGCCAGCAGCCAGTGGACAGGGAACACTGAAGCTTTCTTT.

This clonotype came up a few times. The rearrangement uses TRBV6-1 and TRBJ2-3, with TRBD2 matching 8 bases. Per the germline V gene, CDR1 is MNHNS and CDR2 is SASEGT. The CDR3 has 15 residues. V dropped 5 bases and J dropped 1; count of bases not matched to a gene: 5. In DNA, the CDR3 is TGTGCCAGCAGTCCCGGGAGGGTTGGCACAGATACGCAGTATTTT. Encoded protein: CASSPGRVGTDTQYF.

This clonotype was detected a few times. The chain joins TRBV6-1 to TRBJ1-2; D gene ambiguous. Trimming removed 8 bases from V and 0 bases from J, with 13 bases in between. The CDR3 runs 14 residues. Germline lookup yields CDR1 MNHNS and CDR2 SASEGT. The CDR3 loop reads CASSIWKANYGYTF. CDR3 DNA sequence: TGTGCCAGCTCAATCTGGAAGGCTAACTATGGCTACACCTTC.

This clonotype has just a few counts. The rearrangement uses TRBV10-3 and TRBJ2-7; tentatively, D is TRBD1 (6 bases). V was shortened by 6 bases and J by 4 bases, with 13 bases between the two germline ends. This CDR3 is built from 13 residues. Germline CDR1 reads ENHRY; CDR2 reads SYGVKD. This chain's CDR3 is CAIRPDRNYEQYF. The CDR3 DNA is TGTGCCATCAGACCGGACAGAAATTACGAGCAGTACTTC.

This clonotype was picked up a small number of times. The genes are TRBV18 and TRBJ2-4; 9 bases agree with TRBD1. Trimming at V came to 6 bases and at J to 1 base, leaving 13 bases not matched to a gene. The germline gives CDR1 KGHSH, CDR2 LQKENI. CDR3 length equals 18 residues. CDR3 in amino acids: CASSSRQGVATAKNIQYF. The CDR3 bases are TGTGCCAGCTCGTCACGACAGGGGGTGGCTACGGCCAAAAACATTCAGTACTTC.

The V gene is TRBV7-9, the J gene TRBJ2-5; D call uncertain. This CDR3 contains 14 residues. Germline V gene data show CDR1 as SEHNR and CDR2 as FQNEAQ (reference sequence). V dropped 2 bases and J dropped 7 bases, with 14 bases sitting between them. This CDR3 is CASSLQVTSGTQYF. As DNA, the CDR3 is TGTGCCAGCAGCTTACAGGTGACCTCGGGGACCCAGTACTTC. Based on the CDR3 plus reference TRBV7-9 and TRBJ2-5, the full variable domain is DTGVSQNPRHKITKRGQNVTFRCDPISEHNRLYWYRQTLGQGPEFLTYFQNEAQLEKSRLLSDRFSAERPKGSFSTLEIQRTEQGDSAMYLCASSLQVTSGTQYFGPGTRLLVL.

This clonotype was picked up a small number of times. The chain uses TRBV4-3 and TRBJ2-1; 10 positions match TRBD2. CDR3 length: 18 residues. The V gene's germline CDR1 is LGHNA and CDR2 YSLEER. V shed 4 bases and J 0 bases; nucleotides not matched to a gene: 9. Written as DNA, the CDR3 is TGCGCCAGCAGCCCGCGACCGGGACTAGCGCCCTCCTACAATGAGCAGTTCTTC. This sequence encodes CASSPRPGLAPSYNEQFF.